These 15 T cell receptor beta chains originate from one sample sequenced in a study of blood T cell repertoires in COVID-19. TCRdb's copy holds only in-frame clones and misses some; the assay was immunoSEQ multiplex PCR. The sample yields approximately 150,000 clones, about four fifths seen once. The sample taken for sequencing was peripheral blood. Source of these receptors: a man between 70 and 80 years old who had recovered from COVID-19.

In its sample, this clone was seen a few times. The chain recombines TRBV7-9 with TRBJ2-7; TRBD2 matches at 13 bases. Per the germline V gene, CDR1 is SEHNR and CDR2 is FQNEAQ (reference sequence). J gave up 4 bases and V 1 base, and 4 bases lay outside the gene matches. This CDR3 spans 16 amino acids. For the CDR3, the DNA is TGTGCCAGCAGCTTAGATGGACTAGCGGGAGAATACGAGCAGTACTTC. Protein product: CASSLDGLAGEYEQYF.

This rearrangement joins TRBV28 to TRBJ2-7, with a possible D match to TRBD2 (6 bases). The CDR3 extends over 18 amino acids. The ends were cut back, 5 bases at V and 3 bases at J, with 26 bases in the middle. The germline V gene has CDR1 MDHEN and CDR2 SYDVKM. The CDR3 is CASSPSDSSPLGGYEQYF. In nucleotides, the CDR3 is TGTGCCAGCAGTCCCTCCGACAGTTCTCCGCTGGGGGGCTACGAGCAGTACTTC.

The V and J genes are TRBV6-5 and TRBJ2-1, with 9 bases lining up with TRBD1. From germline, CDR1 is MNHEY and CDR2 SVGAGI. Trimming at V came to 6 bases and at J to 8 bases, leaving 8 bases not matched to a gene. The CDR3 totals 14 residues. This CDR3 reads CASSLTGGQDEQFF. CDR3 nucleotide sequence: TGTGCCAGCAGCCTCACAGGGGGCCAGGATGAGCAGTTCTTC.

Comment on this clone: The same CDR3 arises from other DNA sequences in this sample as well. The chain employs TRBV2 and TRBJ1-1; a weak D match, TRBD1 (6 bases). The V end lost 3 bases, the J end lost 2 bases, and 10 bases lay between the germline ends. Germline V gives CDR1 SNHLY, CDR2 FYNNEI. The length of the CDR3 is 14 residues. The CDR3 reads CASSEAGDNTEAFF. As DNA, the CDR3 is TGTGCCAGCAGTGAGGCAGGGGACAACACTGAAGCTTTCTTT.

V gene TRBV3-1 (or the pseudogene TRBV3-2) combines with J gene TRBJ2-7; 12 positions match TRBD2. J gave up 1 base and V 5 bases, and 3 bases lay outside the gene matches. The germline V gene encodes CDR1 LGHDT and CDR2 YNNKEL (reference sequence). This CDR3 is 15 amino acids long. For the CDR3, the DNA is TGTGCCAGCAGCTTTGGACTAGCGGGATCCTACGAGCAGTACTTC. This encodes CASSFGLAGSYEQYF.

The chain employs TRBV29-1 and TRBJ2-1, with TRBD2 matching over 7 bases. CDR3 length: 13 amino acids. Per the germline V gene, CDR1 is SQVTM and CDR2 is ANQGSEA. The V segment lost 7 bases and the J segment 4 bases; nucleotides outside the gene matches: 7. For the CDR3, the DNA is TGCAGCGCCTCGGGACTATCATACAATGAGCAGTTCTTC. Protein sequence: CSASGLSYNEQFF.

This chain joins TRBV9 and TRBJ1-5; tentative D call: TRBD1 (5 bases). The ends were cut back, 9 bases at V and 7 bases at J, with 23 bases in the middle. There are 15 residues in the CDR3. From germline, CDR1 is SGDLS and CDR2 YYNGEE. The CDR3 sequence is CAIPDIGVPEQPQHF. CDR3 bases: TGTGCCATCCCAGATATAGGGGTTCCCGAACAGCCCCAGCATTTT.

This chain connects TRBV19 to TRBJ2-3, with no clear D. Germline values: CDR1 LNHDA, CDR2 SQIVND (reference sequence). The germline V and J ends were trimmed by 6 bases and 0 bases, with 7 bases remaining between them. CDR3 size: 13 residues. The CDR3 loop reads CASRSISTDTQYF. The CDR3 DNA sequence: TGTGCCAGTAGGAGCATTAGCACAGATACGCAGTATTTT.

The chain carries TRBV7-9 and TRBJ2-7; 11 bases match TRBD2. The CDR3 runs 16 residues. The junction had 6 bases not matched to a gene; V was cut back by 5 bases and J by 0 bases. Germline V gene sequence: CDR1 SEHNR, CDR2 FQNEAQ (reference sequence). The CDR3, as DNA: TGTGCCAGCAGCCCGACTAGCGGGACTAGCTCCTACGAGCAGTACTTC. Translated, it gives CASSPTSGTSSYEQYF.

The gene calls are TRBV24-1 and TRBJ2-1; 9 nucleotides agree with TRBD2. Trimming at V came to 5 bases and at J to 9 bases, leaving 7 bases not matched to a gene. From germline, CDR1 is KGHDR and CDR2 SFDVKD. The CDR3 is 14 residues long. The chain's CDR3 is CATSGSGSLREQFF. Here the CDR3 DNA reads TGTGCCACCAGTGGTAGCGGGAGTCTACGTGAGCAGTTCTTC.

The chain is built from TRBV9 and TRBJ2-7, with D perhaps matching TRBD1 (6 bases). V was cut by 3 bases and J by 2 bases, with 12 bases left in between. Germline V gene data show CDR1 as SGDLS and CDR2 as YYNGEE. The CDR3 sequence is 14 residues long. The DNA of the CDR3 is TGTGCCAGCAGCGCACAGGGCCACCCCTACGAGCAGTACTTC. Translation: CASSAQGHPYEQYF.

This clone has a single count. This chain's CDR3 is CASSYDPGQGGGYTF. The DNA for the CDR3 is TGCGCCAGCAGCTACGACCCGGGACAGGGGGGTGGCTACACCTTC. The genes are TRBV4-1 and TRBJ1-2, with TRBD1 matching over 11 bases. CDR1 is MGHRA, CDR2 YSYEKL, per germline. V lost 5 bases, J lost 7 bases, and 9 bases stayed unmatched. The length of the CDR3 is 15 residues.

The genes are TRBV7-9 and TRBJ2-1; 12 bases map to TRBD2. The germline V gene has CDR1 SEHNR and CDR2 FQNEAQ (reference sequence). V gave up 5 bases and J gave up 5 bases; unmatched junction bases: 4. The CDR3 covers 15 residues. As DNA, the CDR3 is TGTGCCAGCAGCCCCAGGACTAGCGGGAACAATGAGCAGTTCTTC. Translating gives CASSPRTSGNNEQFF.

This chain links TRBV27 with TRBJ2-7; perhaps TRBD2 as D (5 bases). The CDR3 extends over 14 amino acids. Trimming stripped 2 bases from V and 3 bases from J, with 11 bases between. Germline loops: CDR1 MNHEY, CDR2 SMNVEV (reference sequence). DNA for the CDR3: TGTGCCAGCAGTTTAACTCCTAGCAGCTACGAGCAGTACTTC. Encoded protein: CASSLTPSSYEQYF.

The V and J genes are TRBV2 and TRBJ2-1, with 11 bases identical to TRBD2. The CDR3 runs 13 residues. Germline trimming cut 10 bases from V and 4 bases from J; bases unmatched to any gene: 3. Per germline, CDR1 SNHLY and CDR2 FYNNEI. The DNA for the CDR3 is TGTGCCATCACTAGCGGGAGTTACAATGAGCAGTTCTTC. Protein: CAITSGSYNEQFF.